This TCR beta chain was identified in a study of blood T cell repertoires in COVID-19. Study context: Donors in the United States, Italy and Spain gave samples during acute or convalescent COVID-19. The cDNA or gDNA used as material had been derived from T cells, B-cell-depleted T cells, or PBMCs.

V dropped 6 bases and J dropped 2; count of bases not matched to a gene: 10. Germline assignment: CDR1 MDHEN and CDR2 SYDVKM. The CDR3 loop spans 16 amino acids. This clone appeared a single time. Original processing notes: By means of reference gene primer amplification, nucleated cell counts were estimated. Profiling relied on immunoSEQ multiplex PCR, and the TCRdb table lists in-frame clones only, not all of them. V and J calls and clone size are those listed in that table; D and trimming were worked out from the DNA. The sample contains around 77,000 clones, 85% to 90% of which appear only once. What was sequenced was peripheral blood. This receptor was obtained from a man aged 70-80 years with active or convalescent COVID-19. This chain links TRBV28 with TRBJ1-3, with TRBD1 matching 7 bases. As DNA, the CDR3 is TGTGCCAGCAGCGCCCCAGGGGGAGTTACTGGAAACACCATATATTTT. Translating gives CASSAPGGVTGNTIYF. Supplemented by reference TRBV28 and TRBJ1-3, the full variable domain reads DVKVTQSSRYLVKRTGEKVFLECVQDMDHENMFWYRQDPGLGLRLIYFSYDVKMKEKGDIPEGYSVSREKKERFSLILESASTNQTSMYLCASSAPGGVTGNTIYFGEGSWLTVV.